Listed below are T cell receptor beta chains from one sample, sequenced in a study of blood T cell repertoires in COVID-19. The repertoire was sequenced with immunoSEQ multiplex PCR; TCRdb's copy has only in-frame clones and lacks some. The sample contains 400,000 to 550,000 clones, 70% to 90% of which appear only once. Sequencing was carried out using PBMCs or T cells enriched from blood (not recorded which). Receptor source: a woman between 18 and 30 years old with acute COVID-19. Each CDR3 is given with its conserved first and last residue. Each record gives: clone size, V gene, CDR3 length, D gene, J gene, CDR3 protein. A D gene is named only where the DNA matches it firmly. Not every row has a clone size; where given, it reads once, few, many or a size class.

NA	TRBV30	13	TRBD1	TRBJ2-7	CAWEDRVRLEQYF
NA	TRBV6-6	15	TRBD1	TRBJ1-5	CASSTGQDNGQPQHF
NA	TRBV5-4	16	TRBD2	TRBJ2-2	CASSLGTSGVSGELFF
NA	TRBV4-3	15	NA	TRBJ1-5	CASSPQRQGLRPQHF
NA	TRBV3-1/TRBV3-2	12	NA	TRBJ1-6	CASKGGSSPLHF
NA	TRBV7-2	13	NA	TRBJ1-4	CASSFGEGEKLFF
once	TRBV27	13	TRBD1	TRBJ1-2	CASSLGDRGGYTF
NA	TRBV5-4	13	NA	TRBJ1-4	CASSPGADEKLFF
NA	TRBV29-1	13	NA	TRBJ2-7	CSATGIGAYEQYF
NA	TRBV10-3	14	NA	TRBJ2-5	CAISESDGEETQYF
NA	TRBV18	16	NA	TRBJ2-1	CASSPGYPPRNNEQFF
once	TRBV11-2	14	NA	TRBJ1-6	CASSPAYYNSPLHF
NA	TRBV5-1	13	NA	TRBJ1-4	CASSRTQREKLFF
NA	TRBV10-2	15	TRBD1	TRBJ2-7	CASRPRDRGYYEQYF
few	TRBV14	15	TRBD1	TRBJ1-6	CASSRDRVGNSPLHF
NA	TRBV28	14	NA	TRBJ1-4	CASSTGQSNEKLFF
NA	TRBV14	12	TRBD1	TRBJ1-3	CASSPTGSTIYF
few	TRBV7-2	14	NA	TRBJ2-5	CASSPMGSGETQYF
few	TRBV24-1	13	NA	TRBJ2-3	CATSVGSTDTQYF
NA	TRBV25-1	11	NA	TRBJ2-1	CASIIYNEQFF
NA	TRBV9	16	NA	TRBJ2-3	CASSPSNRVGTDTQYF
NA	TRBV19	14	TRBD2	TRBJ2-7	CASSMGLSSYEQYF
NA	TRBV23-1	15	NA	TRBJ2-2	CASRLGTPYTGELFF
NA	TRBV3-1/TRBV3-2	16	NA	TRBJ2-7	CASSPETTTIAYEQYF
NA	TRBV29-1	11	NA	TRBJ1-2	CSVRTRWGYTF
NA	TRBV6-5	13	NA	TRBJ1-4	CASSYFGTEKLFF
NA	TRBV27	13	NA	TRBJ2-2	CASSPRQNGELFF
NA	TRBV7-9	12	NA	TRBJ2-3	CASSLALDTQYF
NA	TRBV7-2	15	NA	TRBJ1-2	CASSLVGGANYGYTF
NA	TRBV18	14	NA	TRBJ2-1	CASSQGRSGDEQFF
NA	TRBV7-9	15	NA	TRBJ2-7	CASSLGVGRAWEQYF
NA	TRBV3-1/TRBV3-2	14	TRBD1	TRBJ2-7	CASSQASGTGEQYF
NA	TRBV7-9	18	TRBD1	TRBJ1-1	CASSLVGQGFKLNTEAFF
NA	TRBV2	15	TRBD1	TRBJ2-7	CASSPGQGSPYEQYF
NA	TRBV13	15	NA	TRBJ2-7	CASSLGQGIAYEQYF
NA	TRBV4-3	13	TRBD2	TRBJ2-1	CASSQASGLEQFF
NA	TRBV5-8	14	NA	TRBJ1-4	CASSRRVSPEKLFF
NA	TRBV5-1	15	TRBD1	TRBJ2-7	CASSQTGGLSYEQYF
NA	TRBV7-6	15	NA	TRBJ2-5	CASSLIPGIQETQYF
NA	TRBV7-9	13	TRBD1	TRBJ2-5	CASSVNRGETQYF
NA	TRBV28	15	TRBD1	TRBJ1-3	CASSPDRDSGNTIYF